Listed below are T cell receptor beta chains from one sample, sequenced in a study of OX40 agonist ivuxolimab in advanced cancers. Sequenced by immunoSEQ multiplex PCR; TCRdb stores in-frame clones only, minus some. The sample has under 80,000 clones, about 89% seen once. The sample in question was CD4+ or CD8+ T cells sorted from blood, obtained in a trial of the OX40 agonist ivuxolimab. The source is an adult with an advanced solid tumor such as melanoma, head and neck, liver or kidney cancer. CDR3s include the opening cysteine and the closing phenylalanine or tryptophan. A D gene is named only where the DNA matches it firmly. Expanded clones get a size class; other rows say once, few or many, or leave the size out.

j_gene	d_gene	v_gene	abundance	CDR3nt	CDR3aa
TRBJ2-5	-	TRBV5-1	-	TGCGCCAGCAGCCTGGGGGGACAGCAAGGGGAGACCCAGTACTTC	CASSLGGQQGETQYF
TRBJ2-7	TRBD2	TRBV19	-	TGTGCGAACCCCGGGACTAGCGGCTACCTCTACGAGCAGTACTTC	CANPGTSGYLYEQYF
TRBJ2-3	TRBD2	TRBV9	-	TGTGCCAGCAGCGGAGGTAGCGGGGGGGCAGATACGCAGTATTTT	CASSGGSGGADTQYF
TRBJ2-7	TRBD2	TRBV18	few	TGTGCCAGCTCAGAAAAGCGGGGGGGCTACGAGCAGTACTTC	CASSEKRGGYEQYF
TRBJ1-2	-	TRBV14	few	TGTGCCAGCAGCCTACTCGCAGCTACGGGCTACACCTTC	CASSLLAATGYTF
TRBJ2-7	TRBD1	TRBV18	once	TGTGCCAGCTCACCCTCCGGGACAGGGGGCGAGCAGTACTTC	CASSPSGTGGEQYF
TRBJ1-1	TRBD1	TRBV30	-	TGTGCCTGGAGGAGGGACAGGGAGAAAGCTTTCTTT	CAWRRDREKAFF
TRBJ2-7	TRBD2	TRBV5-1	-	TGCGCCAGCAGCTCGACAGCGGGGAGGTACGAGCAGTACTTC	CASSSTAGRYEQYF
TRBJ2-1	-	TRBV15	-	TGTGCCACCAGGGGTGGCGGCCACAAGGATGAGCAGTTCTTC	CATRGGGHKDEQFF
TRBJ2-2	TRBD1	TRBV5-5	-	TGTGCCAGCAGCTTAACCGGACAGGGCGGGGAGCTGTTTTTT	CASSLTGQGGELFF
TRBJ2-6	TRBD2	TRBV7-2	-	TGTGCCAGCAAGCGGGACTTCTCTGGGGCCAACGTCCTGACTTTC	CASKRDFSGANVLTF
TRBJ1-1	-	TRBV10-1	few	TGCGCCAGCAGTGAGGAGGGGAACACTGAAGCTTTCTTT	CASSEEGNTEAFF
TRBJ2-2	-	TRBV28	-	TGTGCCAGCAGTTTATTGGAGGAGCTGTTTTTT	CASSLLEELFF